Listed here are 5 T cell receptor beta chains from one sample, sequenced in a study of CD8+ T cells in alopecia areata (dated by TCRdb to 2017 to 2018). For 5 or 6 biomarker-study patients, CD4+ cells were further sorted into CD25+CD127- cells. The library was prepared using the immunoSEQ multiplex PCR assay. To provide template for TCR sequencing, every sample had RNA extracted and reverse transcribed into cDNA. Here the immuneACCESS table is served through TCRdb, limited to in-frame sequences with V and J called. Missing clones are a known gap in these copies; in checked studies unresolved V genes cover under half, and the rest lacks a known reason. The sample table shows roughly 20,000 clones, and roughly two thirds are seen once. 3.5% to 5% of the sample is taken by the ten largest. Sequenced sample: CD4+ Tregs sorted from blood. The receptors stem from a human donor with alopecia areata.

CDR3 residues: CASSLGRDSPLHF. The DNA of the CDR3 is TGTGCCAGCAGCTTAGGGCGTGATTCACCCCTCCACTTT. This rearrangement joins TRBV6-5 to TRBJ1-6; the D is unclear. This CDR3 contains 13 residues. Germline V lookup: CDR1 MNHEY, CDR2 SVGAGI. V lost 6 bases to trimming and J lost 8 bases, with 11 bases between them.

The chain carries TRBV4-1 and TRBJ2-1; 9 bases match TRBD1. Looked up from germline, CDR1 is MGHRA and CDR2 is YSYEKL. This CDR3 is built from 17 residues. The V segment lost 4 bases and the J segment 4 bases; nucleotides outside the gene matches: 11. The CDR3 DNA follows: TGCGCCAGCAGCCCCACCGCCACAGGGGGCGGTTACAATGAGCAGTTCTTC. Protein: CASSPTATGGGYNEQFF.

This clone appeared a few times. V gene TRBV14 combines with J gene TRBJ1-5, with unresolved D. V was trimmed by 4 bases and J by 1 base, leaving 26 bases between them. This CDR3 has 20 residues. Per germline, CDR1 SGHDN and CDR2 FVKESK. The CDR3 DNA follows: TGTGCCAGCAGCCCGAGGCTCAGACCACAACAATTTCTAAGCAATCAGCCCCAGCATTTT. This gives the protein CASSPRLRPQQFLSNQPQHF.

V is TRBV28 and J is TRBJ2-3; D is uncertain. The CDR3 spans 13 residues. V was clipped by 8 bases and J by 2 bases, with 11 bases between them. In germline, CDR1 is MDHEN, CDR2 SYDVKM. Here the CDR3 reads CASQPIYTDTQYF. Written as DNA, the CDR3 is TGTGCCAGCCAGCCCATCTACACAGATACGCAGTATTTT.

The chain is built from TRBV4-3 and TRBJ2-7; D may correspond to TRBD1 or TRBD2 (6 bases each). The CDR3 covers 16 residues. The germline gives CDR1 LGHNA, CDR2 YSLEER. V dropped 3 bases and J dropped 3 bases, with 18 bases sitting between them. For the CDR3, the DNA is TGCGCCAGCAGCCAGGGAGGACCGGGGGCTATCTACGAGCAGTACTTC. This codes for CASSQGGPGAIYEQYF.